One T cell receptor (beta chain) is described in this entry. The antigen is undetermined. The J segment lost 1 base and the V segment lost 5 bases, leaving 17 bases of the junction unmatched. Germline values: CDR1 MDHEN, CDR2 SYDVKM. This CDR3 has 19 residues. The sample originates from a study of tumor-infiltrating lymphocytes in localized non-small cell lung cancer. Study in general: Tumor tissue and non-adjacent uninvolved lung came from each patient. Study results and caveats: Each assay used a separate piece of the same tissue. IM1 and IM2 tumors showed no difference in T-cell fraction. TCR sequencing covered a subset of patients with enough tissue.

TCRdb's copy holds only in-frame clones and misses some; the assay was immunoSEQ multiplex PCR. There are roughly 24,000 clones in the sample; around 70% occur only once, and roughly 14% lies in the top ten. The TCR originated in a human donor with non-small cell lung cancer. The chain couples TRBV28 to TRBJ2-7, with 10 bases that match TRBD1. The source material was lung tumor tissue. The CDR3 spells CASSLPRDRGNRRSYEQYF. As DNA, the CDR3 is TGTGCCAGCAGTCTACCCCGGGACAGGGGAAATCGAAGATCCTACGAGCAGTACTTC. The variable domain in full, completed from reference TRBV28 and TRBJ2-7, reads DVKVTQSSRYLVKRTGEKVFLECVQDMDHENMFWYRQDPGLGLRLIYFSYDVKMKEKGDIPEGYSVSREKKERFSLILESASTNQTSMYLCASSLPRDRGNRRSYEQYFGPGTRLTVT.